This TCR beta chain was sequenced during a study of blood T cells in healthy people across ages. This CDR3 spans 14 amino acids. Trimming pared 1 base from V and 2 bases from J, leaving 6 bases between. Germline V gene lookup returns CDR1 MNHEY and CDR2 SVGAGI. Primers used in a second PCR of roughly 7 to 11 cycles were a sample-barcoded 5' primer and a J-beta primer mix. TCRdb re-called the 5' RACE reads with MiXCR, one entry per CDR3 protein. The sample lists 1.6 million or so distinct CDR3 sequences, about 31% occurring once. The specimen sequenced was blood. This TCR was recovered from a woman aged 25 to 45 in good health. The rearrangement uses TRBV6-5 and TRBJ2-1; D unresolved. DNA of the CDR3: TGTGCCAGCAGTTACTTAGGCCCCTACAATGAGCAGTTCTTC. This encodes CASSYLGPYNEQFF.